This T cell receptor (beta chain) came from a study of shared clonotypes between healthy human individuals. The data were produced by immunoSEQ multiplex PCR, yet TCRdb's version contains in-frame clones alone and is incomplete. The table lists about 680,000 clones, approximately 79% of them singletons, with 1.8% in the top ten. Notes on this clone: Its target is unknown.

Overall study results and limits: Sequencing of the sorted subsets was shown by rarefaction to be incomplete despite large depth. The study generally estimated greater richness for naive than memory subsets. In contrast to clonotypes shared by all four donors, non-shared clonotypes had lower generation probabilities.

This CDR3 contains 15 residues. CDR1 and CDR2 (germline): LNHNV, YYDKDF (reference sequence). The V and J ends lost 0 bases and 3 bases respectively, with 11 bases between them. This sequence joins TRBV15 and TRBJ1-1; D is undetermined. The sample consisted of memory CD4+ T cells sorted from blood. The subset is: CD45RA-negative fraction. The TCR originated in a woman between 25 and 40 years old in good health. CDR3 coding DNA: TGTGCCACCAGCAGAGATAAGGTACCTCACACTGAAGCTTTCTTT. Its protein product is CATSRDKVPHTEAFF.